Listed here are 32 T cell receptor beta chains from one sample, sequenced in a study of shared clonotypes between healthy human individuals. Data came from immunoSEQ multiplex PCR; TCRdb stores just in-frame clones and leaves some out. The repertoire holds over a million clones, with 98% as singletons. The specimen was naive CD4+ T cells sorted from blood. Described subset: CD45RA+ positively selected. These receptor sequences come from a young man in good health.

J is TRBJ2-4 and V is TRBV5-1; TRBD1 agrees at 7 bases. CDR3 size: 17 residues. Germline V gene lookup returns CDR1 SGHRS and CDR2 YFSETQ. The trim removed 4 bases at V and 0 bases at J, leaving 10 bases unmatched. The CDR3 nucleotides are TGCGCCAGCAGCGCCCTAGGACAGGATCTAGCCAAAAACATTCAGTACTTC. Translating it yields CASSALGQDLAKNIQYF.

The gene calls are TRBV30 and TRBJ2-5; D unclear. The CDR3 spans 13 residues. CDR1 is GTSNPN, CDR2 SVGIG, per germline (reference sequence). The V end lost 5 bases, the J end lost 3 bases, and 13 bases lay between the germline ends. The CDR3 DNA follows: TGTGCCTGGGTCCATTGGGCCGAAGAGACCCAGTACTTC. Its translation is CAWVHWAEETQYF.

This sequence joins TRBV9 and TRBJ2-7, with 9 bases fitting TRBD1. The J segment lost 2 bases and the V segment lost 3 bases, leaving 6 bases of the junction unmatched. Germline V gives CDR1 SGDLS, CDR2 YYNGEE. This CDR3 comprises 15 residues. CDR3 loop: CASSGGQGPAYEQYF. The CDR3 DNA reads TGTGCCAGCAGCGGTGGACAGGGGCCAGCCTACGAGCAGTACTTC.

This rearrangement joins TRBV30 to TRBJ2-6; D unresolved. CDR3 length: 13 amino acids. Germline V CDR1 and CDR2: GTSNPN, SVGIG (reference sequence). The CDR3 is CARLSAGANVLTF. In DNA form, the CDR3 reads TGTGCAAGGTTGTCTGCTGGGGCCAACGTCCTGACTTTC.

The chain links TRBV9 to TRBJ2-7, with 10 bases identical to TRBD1. Germline lookup yields CDR1 SGDLS and CDR2 YYNGEE. J lost 3 bases, V lost 3 bases, and 6 bases had no gene match. The CDR3 spans 15 residues. The CDR3 nucleotides read TGTGCCAGCAGCGAGGGGACAGGGGCTATCTACGAGCAGTACTTC. Translating it yields CASSEGTGAIYEQYF.

This chain connects TRBV28 to TRBJ1-2; D call uncertain. V gave up 11 bases and J gave up 5 bases, with 12 bases separating them. Germline CDR1 MDHEN, CDR2 SYDVKM. The CDR3 length is 11 residues. The CDR3 DNA sequence: TGTGCCGTAACTGGCCAATATGGCTACACCTTC. It translates to CAVTGQYGYTF.

The CDR3, as DNA: TGTGCCAGCAGCGTAGAGGGTAGCGGGGCGACCTACGAGCAGTACTTC. This sequence encodes CASSVEGSGATYEQYF. V usage is TRBV9 and J usage is TRBJ2-7; TRBD2 matches at 8 bases. CDR1 and CDR2 from the germline V gene are SGDLS and YYNGEE. J gave up 2 bases and V 0 bases, and 7 bases lay outside the gene matches. CDR3 length equals 16 residues.

With regard to this clone: An end of the junction does not agree with germline; a read error may underlie this. The chain uses TRBV4-3 and TRBJ2-1; D is possibly TRBD1 (5 bases). Germline loops: CDR1 LGHNA, CDR2 YSLEER. This CDR3 is 13 amino acids long. CDR3 sequence reads: CASSQGSGNGQFF. CDR3 nucleotides: TGCGCCAGCAGCCAAGGTTCAGGGAATGGGCAGTTCTTC.

The CDR3 sequence: CASSAPSTDTQYF. Here the CDR3 DNA reads TGTGCCAGCAGCGCCCCTAGCACAGATACGCAGTATTTT. V usage is TRBV9 and J usage is TRBJ2-3; D not certain. Trimming pared 3 bases from V and 0 bases from J, leaving 5 bases between. The CDR3 has 13 amino acids. CDR1 is SGDLS, CDR2 YYNGEE, per germline.

V gene TRBV18 combines with J gene TRBJ1-1; no definite D call. From germline, CDR1 is KGHSH and CDR2 LQKENI. Trimming took 6 bases from V and 10 from J, leaving 15 bases between them. CDR3 length: 12 residues. The CDR3 region is CASSQDSSGAFF. In nucleotides, the CDR3 is TGTGCCAGCTCCCAAGATTCCAGCGGAGCTTTCTTT. Full variable domain (missing parts from reference TRBV18 and TRBJ1-1): NAGVMQNPRHLVRRRGQEARLRCSPMKGHSHVYWYRQLPEEGLKFMVYLQKENIIDESGMPKERFSAEFPKEGPSILRIQQVVRGDSAAYFCASSQDSSGAFFGQGTRLTVV.

The chain joins TRBV7-2 to TRBJ1-2; D unclear. The V end lost 5 bases, the J end lost 4 bases, and 11 bases lay between the germline ends. The CDR3 runs 13 residues. Germline values: CDR1 SGHTA, CDR2 FQGNSA. The CDR3 spells CASSPAATYGYTF. DNA for the CDR3: TGTGCCAGCAGCCCAGCGGCTACCTATGGCTACACCTTC.

The J gene is TRBJ2-5, the V gene TRBV12-5; D possibly corresponds to TRBD2 (6 bases). Trimming took off 7 bases at V and 3 bases at J, with 15 bases between the two ends. The germline V gene has CDR1 LGHNT and CDR2 FRNRAP. The length of the CDR3 is 14 residues. CDR3: CASASFGSKETQYF. In DNA form, the CDR3 reads TGTGCTAGTGCCTCCTTCGGGAGTAAAGAGACCCAGTACTTC.

This chain uses TRBV6-1 with TRBJ2-7, with 7 bases identical to TRBD1. The CDR3 totals 15 residues. CDR1 and CDR2 from the germline V gene are MNHNS and SASEGT. J lost 4 bases, V lost 5 bases, and 11 bases had no gene match. CDR3 protein: CASSPSLRQGYEQYF. CDR3 bases: TGTGCCAGCAGTCCAAGTCTTCGACAGGGTTACGAGCAGTACTTC.

The gene calls are TRBV20-1 and TRBJ2-7; D gene unclear. V was trimmed by 4 bases and J by 7 bases, leaving 11 bases between them. From germline, CDR1 is DFQATT and CDR2 SNEGSKA (reference sequence). The length of the CDR3 is 11 residues. The CDR3 reads CSAKRAGEQYF. The CDR3 bases are TGCAGTGCTAAAAGGGCTGGAGAGCAGTACTTC.

The J gene is TRBJ2-3, the V gene TRBV19; D might be TRBD2 (6 bases). The germline gives CDR1 LNHDA, CDR2 SQIVND (reference sequence). V was pared by 5 bases and J by 4 bases, with 13 bases between. This CDR3 region has 14 residues. Here the CDR3 DNA reads TGTGCCAGTAGTCGGCGGGGCCCCGCAGATACGCAGTATTTT. The encoded protein is CASSRRGPADTQYF.

On this clone itself: Other DNA sequences from this sample encode an identical CDR3 as well. The rearrangement uses TRBV5-1 and TRBJ2-7; 12 bases line up with TRBD2. Germline lookup yields CDR1 SGHRS and CDR2 YFSETQ. V lost 0 bases and J lost 2; bases outside the gene matches: 0. The CDR3 totals 15 residues. CDR3 amino acids: CASSLGLAGAYEQYF. The CDR3 DNA follows: TGCGCCAGCAGCTTGGGACTAGCGGGAGCCTACGAGCAGTACTTC.

The chain couples TRBV21-1 to TRBJ2-5; the D call of TRBD2 is as the table states it, not checked on the DNA. TRBV21-1 is designated a pseudogene. The CDR3 has 15 residues. The CDR3 loop reads CATPETSGFQETQYF. In DNA form, the CDR3 reads TGTGCCACCCCTGAGACTAGCGGGTTCCAAGAGACCCAGTACTTC.

The V and J genes are TRBV7-2 and TRBJ1-5; 9 nucleotides line up with TRBD1. The V segment lost 5 bases and the J segment 5 bases; nucleotides outside the gene matches: 4. CDR1 is SGHTA and CDR2 is FQGNSA in the germline V gene. This CDR3 has 14 amino acids. The CDR3 here is CASSLGQGDQPQHF. DNA for the CDR3: TGTGCCAGCAGCCTGGGACAGGGTGATCAGCCCCAGCATTTT.

The V gene is TRBV5-4, the J gene TRBJ2-1; D possibly corresponds to TRBD1 (7 bases). This CDR3 contains 19 residues. Germline V gene sequence: CDR1 SGHNT, CDR2 YYREEE (reference sequence). Trimming removed 4 bases from V and 6 bases from J, with 29 bases in between. CDR3 in DNA: TGTGCCAGCAGCCTATCGACAGGGCCTACCACGAGGAGGGGCAATGAGCAGTTCTTC. The encoded protein is CASSLSTGPTTRRGNEQFF.

CDR3 residues: CASSFGQAFPFF. CDR3 DNA sequence: TGTGCCAGCAGTTTCGGTCAGGCATTTCCGTTCTTC. This chain uses TRBV28 with TRBJ2-1; D is unresolved. This CDR3 is built from 12 residues. CDR1 and CDR2 from the germline V gene are MDHEN and SYDVKM. V lost 3 bases, J lost 15 bases, and 15 bases lay in between.

This chain joins TRBV23-1 and TRBJ2-3; weak D call: TRBD2 (5 bases). TRBV23-1 is sorted into the ORF group, with uncertain function. CDR3 length: 18 residues. V was shortened by 0 bases and J by 0 bases, with 16 bases between the two germline ends. CDR3 sequence reads: CASSQSAGDEWSTDTQYF. CDR3 DNA sequence: TGCGCCAGCAGTCAATCGGCCGGGGATGAGTGGAGCACAGATACGCAGTATTTT.

The chain recombines TRBV28 with TRBJ1-5; D gene uncertain. Germline-derived CDR1 and CDR2 are MDHEN and SYDVKM. The ends were cut back, 7 bases at V and 3 bases at J, with 7 bases in the middle. This CDR3 has 12 residues. CDR3 DNA: TGTGCCAGCACCGTCCCCAATCAGCCCCAGCATTTT. This codes for CASTVPNQPQHF. The full variable domain, its missing parts supplied by reference TRBV28 and TRBJ1-5, is DVKVTQSSRYLVKRTGEKVFLECVQDMDHENMFWYRQDPGLGLRLIYFSYDVKMKEKGDIPEGYSVSREKKERFSLILESASTNQTSMYLCASTVPNQPQHFGDGTRLSIL.

The chain combines TRBV2 with TRBJ1-1; D gene uncertain. Trimming removed 6 bases from V and 4 bases from J, with 12 bases in between. The CDR3 totals 13 residues. Germline V CDR1 and CDR2: SNHLY, FYNNEI. CDR3 bases: TGTGCCAGCAGGGACTCCCTAAGCACTGAAGCTTTCTTT. It codes for CASRDSLSTEAFF.

The chain employs TRBV9 and TRBJ2-2; 8 bases match TRBD2. V gave up 3 bases and J gave up 1 base; unmatched junction bases: 8. The CDR3 is 17 residues long. Germline CDR1 reads SGDLS; CDR2 reads YYNGEE. The CDR3 nucleotides are TGTGCCAGCAGCGCCACACTAGCGGATTTGAACACCGGGGAGCTGTTTTTT. Its protein product is CASSATLADLNTGELFF.

The V and J genes are TRBV7-9 and TRBJ2-7; D may be TRBD2 (6 bases). The germline V gene has CDR1 SEHNR and CDR2 FQNEAQ (reference sequence). V lost 1 base and J 7 bases, leaving 23 bases between the germline ends. The CDR3 length is 17 residues. CDR3 protein: CASSLGGVAGNPKEQYF. In DNA, the CDR3 is TGTGCCAGCAGCTTAGGGGGGGTAGCAGGGAACCCGAAAGAGCAGTACTTC.

The V and J genes are TRBV28 and TRBJ1-2; no definite D call. V was shortened by 5 bases and J by 2 bases, with 12 bases between the two germline ends. Germline loops: CDR1 MDHEN, CDR2 SYDVKM. CDR3 length: 14 amino acids. CDR3 nucleotide sequence: TGTGCCAGCAGTCCCGGTCGGAGGAACTATGGCTACACCTTC. It encodes CASSPGRRNYGYTF.

The chain has TRBV5-1 and TRBJ2-2, with unresolved D. V lost 0 bases to trimming and J lost 7 bases, with 7 bases between them. The CDR3 spans 13 residues. Germline V gene sequence: CDR1 SGHRS, CDR2 YFSETQ. DNA for the CDR3: TGCGCCAGCAGCTTGGCCCTCGGCGGGGAGCTGTTTTTT. Translating gives CASSLALGGELFF.

This chain connects TRBV2 to TRBJ1-4; no definite D call. CDR3 length: 13 amino acids. Germline V lookup: CDR1 SNHLY, CDR2 FYNNEI. With 0 bases removed from V and 5 bases from J, the gap between germline ends came to 4 bases. Here the CDR3 reads CASSEAENEKLFF. CDR3 DNA sequence: TGTGCCAGCAGTGAAGCGGAGAATGAAAAACTGTTTTTT.

This chain links TRBV18 with TRBJ1-2; a possible D gene is TRBD1 (5 bases). With 1 base removed from V and 7 bases from J, the gap between germline ends came to 16 bases. Germline CDR1 and CDR2: KGHSH and LQKENI. The CDR3 spans 15 residues. CDR3 loop: CASSPRTSGGGGYTF. The CDR3 DNA sequence: TGTGCCAGCTCACCACGGACCTCTGGGGGTGGTGGCTACACCTTC. The full variable domain, with the rest looked up from reference TRBV18 and TRBJ1-2, is NAGVMQNPRHLVRRRGQEARLRCSPMKGHSHVYWYRQLPEEGLKFMVYLQKENIIDESGMPKERFSAEFPKEGPSILRIQQVVRGDSAAYFCASSPRTSGGGGYTFGSGTRLTVV.

This chain links TRBV11-2 with TRBJ2-7; the match to TRBD2 covers 12 bases. The CDR3 is 15 residues long. The germline CDR1 and CDR2 sequences are SGHAT and FQNNGV. Trimming removed 6 bases from V and 6 bases from J; junction bases left unmatched: 9. The CDR3 reads CASRLPGLAGSEQYF. The CDR3, as DNA: TGTGCCAGCAGGCTCCCCGGACTAGCGGGAAGCGAGCAGTACTTC.

V usage is TRBV29-1 and J usage is TRBJ1-5; D is possibly TRBD1 (5 bases). The CDR3 runs to 12 residues. Trimming pared 4 bases from V and 4 bases from J, leaving 8 bases between. Germline V gene sequence: CDR1 SQVTM, CDR2 ANQGSEA. This CDR3 is CSVGAGNQPQHF. The DNA of the CDR3 is TGCAGCGTTGGGGCAGGGAATCAGCCCCAGCATTTT.

To note about this clone: In the same sample, other DNA sequences code for this CDR3. This sequence joins TRBV6-6 and TRBJ2-1; 10 bases line up with TRBD2. This CDR3 region has 15 residues. V trimming: 4 bases; J trimming: 0 bases; junction bases outside the gene matches: 0. CDR1 is MNHNY and CDR2 is SVGAGI in the germline V gene (reference sequence). The CDR3 region has the DNA TGTGCCAGCAGTTCTAGCGGGAGCTCCTACAATGAGCAGTTCTTC. Its protein product is CASSSSGSSYNEQFF.